This T cell receptor (beta chain) is drawn from a study of OX40 agonist ivuxolimab in advanced cancers. The CDR3 runs to 15 residues. The ends were cut back, 0 bases at V and 3 bases at J, with 9 bases in the middle. Germline CDR1 reads SGHDT; CDR2 reads YYEEEE. Here immunoSEQ multiplex PCR was the method, and the copy in TCRdb shows in-frame clones only, minus some. The table records about 38,000 clones, over 60% of them present only once. The clonotype was recovered from an adult with an advanced solid tumor such as melanoma, head and neck, liver or kidney cancer. V gene TRBV5-6 combines with J gene TRBJ2-2, with TRBD1 as a possible D gene (6 bases). Sequenced material: CD4+ or CD8+ T cells sorted from blood, taken in a trial of the OX40 agonist ivuxolimab. The CDR3 protein is CASSLGQGYTGELFF. CDR3 in DNA: TGTGCCAGCAGCTTGGGTCAGGGGTACACCGGGGAGCTGTTTTTT.